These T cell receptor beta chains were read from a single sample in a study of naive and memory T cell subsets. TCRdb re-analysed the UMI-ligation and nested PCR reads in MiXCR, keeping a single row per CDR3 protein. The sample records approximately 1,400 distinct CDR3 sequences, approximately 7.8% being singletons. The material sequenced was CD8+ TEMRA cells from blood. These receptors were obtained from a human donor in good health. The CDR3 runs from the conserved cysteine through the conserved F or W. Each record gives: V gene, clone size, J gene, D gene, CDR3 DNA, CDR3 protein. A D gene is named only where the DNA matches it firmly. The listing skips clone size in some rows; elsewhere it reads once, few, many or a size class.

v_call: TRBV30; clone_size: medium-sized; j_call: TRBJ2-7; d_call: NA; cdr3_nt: TGTGCCTGGAGGGAGGGTCTACAGGTGCGGCAGTACTTC; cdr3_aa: CAWREGLQVRQYF
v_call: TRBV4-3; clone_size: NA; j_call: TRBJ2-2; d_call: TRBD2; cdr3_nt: TGCGCCAGCAGCCAATGGATGCCGGGACTAGCGGGAGGACCCGGGGAGCTGTTTTTT; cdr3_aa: CASSQWMPGLAGGPGELFF
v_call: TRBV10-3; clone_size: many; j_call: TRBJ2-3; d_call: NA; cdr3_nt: TGTGCCATCAGTGAACATTCGGGCGCGGGCACAGATACGCAGTATTTT; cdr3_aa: CAISEHSGAGTDTQYF
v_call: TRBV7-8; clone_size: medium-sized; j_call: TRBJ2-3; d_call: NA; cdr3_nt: TGTGCCAGCAGCGTGATAGCTAGGGCTAGCACAGATACGCAGTATTTT; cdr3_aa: CASSVIARASTDTQYF
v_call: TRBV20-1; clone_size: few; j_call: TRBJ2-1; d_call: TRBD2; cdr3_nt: TGCAGTGCTAGAGATCTTGGGCGGGAGGGCCTTAATGAGCAGTTCTTC; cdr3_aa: CSARDLGREGLNEQFF
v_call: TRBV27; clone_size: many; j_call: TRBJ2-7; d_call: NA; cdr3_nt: TGTGCCAGCAGTCGCCCGGGGTACGAGCAGTACTTC; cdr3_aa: CASSRPGYEQYF
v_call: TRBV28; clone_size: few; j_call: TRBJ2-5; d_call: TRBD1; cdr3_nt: TGTGCCAGCAGTACCTCGGGACAGCCCCAAGAGACCCAGTACTTC; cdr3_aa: CASSTSGQPQETQYF
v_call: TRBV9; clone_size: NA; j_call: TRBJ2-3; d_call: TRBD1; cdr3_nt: TGTGCCAGCAGCGTAGGACAGGGGATAGATACGCAGTATTTT; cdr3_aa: CASSVGQGIDTQYF
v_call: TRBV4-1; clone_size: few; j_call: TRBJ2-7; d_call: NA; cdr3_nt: TGCGCCAGCAGCCAACGCGGGACCTCCTACGAGCAGTACTTC; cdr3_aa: CASSQRGTSYEQYF
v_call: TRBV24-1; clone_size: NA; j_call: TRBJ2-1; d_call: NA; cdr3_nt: TGTGCCACCAGTGACGGGTGGTACAATGAGCAGTTCTTC; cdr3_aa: CATSDGWYNEQFF
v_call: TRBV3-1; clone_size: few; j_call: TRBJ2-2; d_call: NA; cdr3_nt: TGTGCCAGCAGCCAAGGCTTCAGGGAGAAGAACACCGGGGAGCTGTTTTTT; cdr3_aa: CASSQGFREKNTGELFF
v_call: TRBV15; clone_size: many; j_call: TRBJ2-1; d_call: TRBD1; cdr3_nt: TGTGCCACCAGCACCGGACAGGCTAATGAGCAGTTCTTC; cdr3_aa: CATSTGQANEQFF
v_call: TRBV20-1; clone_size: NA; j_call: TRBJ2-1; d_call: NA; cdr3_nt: TGCAGTGCTAGAGATCGGGGATTGGATCATTTCAATGAGCAGTTCTTC; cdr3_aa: CSARDRGLDHFNEQFF
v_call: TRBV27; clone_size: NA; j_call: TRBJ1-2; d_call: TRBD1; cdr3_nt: TGTGCCAGCAGTCCAGGGGGACAGGGGGCCTATGGCTACACCTTC; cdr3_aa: CASSPGGQGAYGYTF
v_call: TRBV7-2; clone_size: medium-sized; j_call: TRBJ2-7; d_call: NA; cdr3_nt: TGTGCCAGCAGCCACTCTAGTTCTTCCTACGAGCAGTACTTC; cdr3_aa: CASSHSSSSYEQYF
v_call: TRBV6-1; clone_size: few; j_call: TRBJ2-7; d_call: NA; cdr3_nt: TGTGCCAGCAGACTGGGGGGTTACTACGAGCAGTACTTC; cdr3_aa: CASRLGGYYEQYF
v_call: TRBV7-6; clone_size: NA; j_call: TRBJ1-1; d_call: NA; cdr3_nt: TGTGCCAGCGGCGCCCAGTCAGGAGGAACTGAAGCTTTCTTT; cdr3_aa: CASGAQSGGTEAFF
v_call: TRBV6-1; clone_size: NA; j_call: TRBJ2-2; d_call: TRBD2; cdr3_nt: TGTGCCAGCAGTGAGGGAGCGGGAGGGCCGGGAACCGGGGAGCTGTTTTTT; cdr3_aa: CASSEGAGGPGTGELFF